This TCR beta chain originates from a study of cytomegalovirus exposure and HLA in healthy donors. From germline, CDR1 is LGHNA and CDR2 YNFKEQ. The trim removed 0 bases at V and 6 bases at J, leaving 5 bases unmatched. The CDR3 extends over 16 amino acids. PCR involved 60 Vbeta and 13 Jbeta primers. Some clones are missing from TCRdb's copy, which holds only in-frame ones; the method was immunoSEQ multiplex PCR. Found here are fewer than 150,000 clones, about 69% of them singletons; the top ten hold less than 4%. This clone counts as medium-sized. The chain joins TRBV4-2 to TRBJ2-1; 10 bases line up with TRBD2. This receptor was obtained from a man aged 25-45 years in good health and CMV-seronegative. Sequencing input: PBMCs. In DNA, the CDR3 is TGTGCCAGCAGCCAAGATTTTACTAGCGGGGTCAATGAGCAGTTCTTC. This codes for CASSQDFTSGVNEQFF.